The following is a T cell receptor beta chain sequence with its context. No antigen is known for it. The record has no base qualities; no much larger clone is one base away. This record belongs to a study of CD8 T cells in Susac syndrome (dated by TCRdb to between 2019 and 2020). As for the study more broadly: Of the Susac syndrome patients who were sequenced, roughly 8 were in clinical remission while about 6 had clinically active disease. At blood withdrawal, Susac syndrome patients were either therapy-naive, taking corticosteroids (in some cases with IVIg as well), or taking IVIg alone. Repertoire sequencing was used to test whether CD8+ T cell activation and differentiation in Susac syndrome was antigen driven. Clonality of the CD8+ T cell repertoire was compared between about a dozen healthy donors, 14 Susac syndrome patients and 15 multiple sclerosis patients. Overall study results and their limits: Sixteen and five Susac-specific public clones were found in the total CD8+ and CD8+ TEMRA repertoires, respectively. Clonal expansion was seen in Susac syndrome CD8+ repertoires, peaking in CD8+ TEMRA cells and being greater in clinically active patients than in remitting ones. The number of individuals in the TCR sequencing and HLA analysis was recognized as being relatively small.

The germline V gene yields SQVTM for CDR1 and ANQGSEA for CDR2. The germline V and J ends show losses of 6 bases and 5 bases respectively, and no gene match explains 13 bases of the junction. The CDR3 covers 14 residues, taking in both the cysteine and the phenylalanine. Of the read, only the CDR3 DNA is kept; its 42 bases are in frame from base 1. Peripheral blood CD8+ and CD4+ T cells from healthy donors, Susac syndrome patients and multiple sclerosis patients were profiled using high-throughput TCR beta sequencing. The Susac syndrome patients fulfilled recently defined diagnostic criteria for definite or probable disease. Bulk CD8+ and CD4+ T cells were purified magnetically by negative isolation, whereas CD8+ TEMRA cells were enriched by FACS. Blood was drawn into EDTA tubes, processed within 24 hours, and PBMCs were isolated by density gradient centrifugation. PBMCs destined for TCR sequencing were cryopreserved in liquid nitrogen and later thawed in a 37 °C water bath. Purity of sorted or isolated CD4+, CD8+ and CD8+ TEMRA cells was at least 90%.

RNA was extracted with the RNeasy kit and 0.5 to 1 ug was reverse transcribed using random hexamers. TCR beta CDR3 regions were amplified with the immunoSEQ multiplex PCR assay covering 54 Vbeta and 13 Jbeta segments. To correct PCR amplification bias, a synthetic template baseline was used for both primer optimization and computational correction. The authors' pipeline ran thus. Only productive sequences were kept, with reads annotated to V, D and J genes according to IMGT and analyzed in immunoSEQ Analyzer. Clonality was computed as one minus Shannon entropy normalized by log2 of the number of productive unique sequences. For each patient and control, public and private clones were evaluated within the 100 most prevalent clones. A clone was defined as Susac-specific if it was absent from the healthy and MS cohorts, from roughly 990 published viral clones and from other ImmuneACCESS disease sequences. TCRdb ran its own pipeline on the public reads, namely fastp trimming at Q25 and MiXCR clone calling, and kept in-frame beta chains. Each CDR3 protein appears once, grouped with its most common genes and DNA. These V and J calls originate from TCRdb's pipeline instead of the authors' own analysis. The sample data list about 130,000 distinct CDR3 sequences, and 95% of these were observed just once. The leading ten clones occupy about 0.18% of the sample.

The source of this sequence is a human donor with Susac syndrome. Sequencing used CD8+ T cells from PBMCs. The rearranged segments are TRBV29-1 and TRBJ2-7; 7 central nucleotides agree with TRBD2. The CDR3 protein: CSVANRGRVHEQYF. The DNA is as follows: TGCAGCGTGGCCAACCGAGGGAGGGTCCACGAGCAGTACTTC.